These 20 T cell receptor beta chains came from one sample sequenced in a study of a mutant IDH1 vaccine in newly diagnosed glioma (dated by TCRdb to the early 2020s). For these receptors, no antigen is known. The method was the immunoSEQ multiplex PCR assay. The clones in this table, taken by TCRdb from immuneACCESS, are in-frame only. Not every clone is retained; where verified, under half of the shortfall comes from an unresolved V gene, and the cause of the rest is unknown. This sample gives about 67,000 clones in total; under 90% of them show up just once. The ten most abundant clones make up more than 10% of the sample. The sample's time point label is to be understood as: week 23, last vaccination. Each vaccine dose, consisting of 300 ug of a 20-mer mutant IDH1 peptide in Montanide, was administered subcutaneously with topical imiquimod. This specimen consisted of PBMCs, obtained from a glioma patient whose treatment included an IDH1 peptide vaccine. Source of these receptors: a man between 18 and 29 years old with glioma.

The chain carries TRBV30 and TRBJ1-5, with D possibly TRBD1 on 6 matching bases. V lost 6 bases and J lost 4, with 16 bases in between. The CDR3 has 14 residues. Germline-derived CDR1 and CDR2 are GTSNPN and SVGIG (reference sequence). As DNA, the CDR3 is TGTGCCTGTTCACCGGGAGGGGGGAATCAGCCCCAGCATTTT. Its translation is CACSPGGGNQPQHF.

This clone turned up a few times. The chain uses TRBV20-1 and TRBJ1-2; D is perhaps TRBD1 (6 bases). Trimming took 6 bases from V and 6 from J, leaving 11 bases between them. The CDR3 is 11 amino acids. Looked up from germline, CDR1 is DFQATT and CDR2 is SNEGSKA (reference sequence). CDR3 amino acids: CSADNRDGYTF. DNA of the CDR3: TGCAGTGCAGACAACAGGGATGGCTACACCTTC.

The chain uses TRBV5-4 and TRBJ2-2, with 8 bases matching TRBD1. The CDR3 spans 17 residues. After removal of 4 bases from V and 5 bases from J, the junction contained 13 bases not matched to a gene. Germline V lookup: CDR1 SGHNT, CDR2 YYREEE (reference sequence). CDR3 nucleotide sequence: TGTGCCAGCAGCACGCAGCCCATATGGACAGGGACCGGGGAGCTGTTTTTT. Its protein product is CASSTQPIWTGTGELFF.

The chain joins TRBV11-1 to TRBJ2-7, with a tentative D call TRBD1 (6 bases). The CDR3 sequence is 16 residues long. The V gene's germline CDR1 is SGHAT and CDR2 FQDESV (reference sequence). Trimming pared 7 bases from V and 3 bases from J, leaving 22 bases between. The CDR3 protein is CASTVLPGRGRYEQYF. As DNA, the CDR3 is TGTGCCAGCACCGTCCTCCCTGGCAGGGGCCGCTACGAGCAGTACTTC.

The chain couples TRBV4-3 to TRBJ1-1; 8 nucleotides agree with TRBD1. The germline V gene has CDR1 LGHNA and CDR2 YSLEER. Trimming took 6 bases from V and 5 from J; bases not matched to a gene: 11. The CDR3 runs to 15 residues. CDR3 region: CASSPFTQGGTEAFF. The DNA for the CDR3 is TGCGCCAGCAGTCCTTTTACACAGGGGGGGACTGAAGCTTTCTTT.

The rearrangement joins TRBV27 to TRBJ2-7; D is possibly TRBD2 (6 bases). The length of the CDR3 is 14 residues. Trimming stripped 5 bases from V and 4 bases from J, with 15 bases between. Germline-derived CDR1 and CDR2 are MNHEY and SMNVEV (reference sequence). The CDR3 reads CASSPGLFWYEQYF. The CDR3 bases are TGTGCCAGCAGTCCGGGACTTTTCTGGTACGAGCAGTACTTC.

The chain carries TRBV29-1 and TRBJ2-1, with TRBD2 matching 12 bases. V lost 0 bases and J lost 0; bases outside the gene matches: 12. The CDR3 is made up of 20 amino acids. Germline V gene lookup returns CDR1 SQVTM and CDR2 ANQGSEA. The CDR3 DNA reads as TGCAGCGTTGAAGAGTGGGTGTGGGCTAGCGGGAGGGACTCCTACAATGAGCAGTTCTTC. Residues: CSVEEWVWASGRDSYNEQFF.

The chain recombines TRBV2 with TRBJ1-4; 10 nucleotides agree with TRBD1. The germline V gene has CDR1 SNHLY and CDR2 FYNNEI. The V gene end was trimmed by 6 bases and the J gene end by 7 bases; junction bases not matched to a gene: 5. The CDR3 loop spans 14 amino acids. For the CDR3, the DNA is TGTGCCAGCAGACTGGACAGGGGGGGTGAAAAACTGTTTTTT. Its protein is CASRLDRGGEKLFF.

The chain carries TRBV25-1 and TRBJ1-4, with a tentative D call TRBD1 (6 bases). Per the germline V gene, CDR1 is MGHDK and CDR2 is SYGVNS. There are 15 residues in the CDR3. Trimming pared 5 bases from V and 6 bases from J, leaving 16 bases between. The CDR3 nucleotides read TGTGCCAGCAGTACCAGGACAGTCGCAGATGAAAAACTGTTTTTT. Amino acids: CASSTRTVADEKLFF.

The chain links TRBV5-1 to TRBJ1-2; a possible D gene is TRBD1 (5 bases). V lost 4 bases to trimming and J lost 8 bases, with 24 bases between them. The CDR3 consists of 16 residues. Germline-derived CDR1 and CDR2 are SGHRS and YFSETQ. CDR3 amino acids: CASSSEANWGAAGYTF. The CDR3 coding sequence is TGCGCCAGCAGCAGCGAAGCCAATTGGGGCGCGGCCGGCTACACCTTC.

The genes are TRBV7-2 and TRBJ2-5, with D maybe TRBD2 (6 bases). CDR1 and CDR2 from the germline V gene are SGHTA and FQGNSA. The CDR3 sequence is 18 residues long. The V and J ends lost 2 bases and 9 bases respectively, with 28 bases between them. CDR3 coding DNA: TGTGCCAGCAGCTTATTGGGAGGATCCCGATTTCAGGTGTTTGCCCAGTACTTC. Amino acids: CASSLLGGSRFQVFAQYF.

The rearrangement joins TRBV7-2 to TRBJ2-7; D unclear. With 0 bases removed from V and 2 bases from J, the gap between germline ends came to 8 bases. The length of the CDR3 is 14 residues. Germline CDR1 and CDR2: SGHTA and FQGNSA. CDR3 residues: CASSLAAAPYEQYF. DNA of the CDR3: TGTGCCAGCAGCTTAGCGGCGGCTCCCTACGAGCAGTACTTC.

The chain links TRBV21-1 to TRBJ2-7; the D call of TRBD2 is as the table states it, not checked on the DNA. TRBV21-1 is labeled a pseudogene. This CDR3 is built from 16 residues. The CDR3 sequence is CASSKLRGEIVYEQYF. CDR3 nucleotide sequence: TGTGCCAGCAGCAAACTTCGGGGGGAGATAGTTTACGAGCAGTACTTC.

With respect to this clone: A read error may account for a junction end that differs from germline. The chain is built from TRBV9 and TRBJ2-7; 10 positions agree with TRBD2. From germline, CDR1 is SGDLS and CDR2 YYNGEE. The CDR3 length is 13 residues. CDR3 coding DNA: TGTGCCAGCAGCGCAAACCCGGGACTAGCGATTTTATTC. Protein: CASSANPGLAILF.

CDR3 region: CASSLRPSGRDEQFF. CDR3 DNA: TGCGCCAGCAGCCTTAGGCCTAGCGGGAGAGATGAGCAGTTCTTC. The chain combines TRBV5-1 with TRBJ2-1; 10 bases match TRBD2. J was trimmed by 8 bases and V by 4 bases; bases with no gene match: 9. Germline CDR1 reads SGHRS; CDR2 reads YFSETQ. The CDR3 has 15 residues.

The rearrangement joins TRBV5-1 to TRBJ1-4, with D uncertain. This CDR3 spans 14 amino acids. The germline V gene encodes CDR1 SGHRS and CDR2 YFSETQ. The V end was cut by 1 base, the J end by 7 bases, with 11 bases between. The CDR3 DNA reads TGCGCCAGCAGCTTGACGGCAGGCAGTGAAAAACTGTTTTTT. It specifies CASSLTAGSEKLFF.

The rearrangement uses TRBV19 and TRBJ1-1; a weak D match, TRBD1 (6 bases). Germline V CDR1 and CDR2: LNHDA, SQIVND (reference sequence). CDR3 size: 16 residues. Trimming took off 2 bases at V and 1 base at J, with 14 bases between the two ends. The CDR3 here is CASSILSGGGNTEAFF. In DNA, the CDR3 is TGTGCCAGTAGTATACTCTCTGGAGGGGGGAACACTGAAGCTTTCTTT.

The chain employs TRBV7-8 and TRBJ1-5, with D hard to call. This CDR3 comprises 15 residues. Deletions cut 5 bases from V and 3 bases from J, with 14 bases between. Germline CDR1 reads SGHVS; CDR2 reads FQNEAQ. The CDR3 is CASSPRDGANQPQHF. For the CDR3, the DNA is TGTGCCAGCAGCCCCCGTGATGGAGCCAATCAGCCCCAGCATTTT. Supplemented by reference TRBV7-8 and TRBJ1-5, the full variable domain reads GAGVSQSPRYKVAKRGQDVALRCDPISGHVSLFWYQQALGQGPEFLTYFQNEAQLDKSGLPSDRFFAERPEGSVSTLKIQRTQQEDSAVYLCASSPRDGANQPQHFGDGTRLSIL.

The V call is TRBV5-6, the J call TRBJ2-1; TRBD1 matches at 8 bases. Germline V gene lookup returns CDR1 SGHDT and CDR2 YYEEEE. The ends lost 4 bases at V and 7 bases at J; junction bases unmatched: 7. The CDR3 extends over 14 amino acids. The DNA of the CDR3 is TGTGCCAGCAGCCTTGCGCAGGGGGCTAATGAGCAGTTCTTC. It encodes CASSLAQGANEQFF.

The V gene is TRBV19, the J gene TRBJ1-2; a possible D gene is TRBD1 (6 bases). CDR1 is LNHDA, CDR2 SQIVND, per germline (reference sequence). Between the trimmed V and J ends, which lost 3 bases and 6 bases, there was a span of 17 bases. This CDR3 is 15 amino acids long. The CDR3 nucleotides read TGTGCCAGTAGTATCAATGATCGCAGGGGTGATGGCTACACCTTC. Protein: CASSINDRRGDGYTF.